This record looks at one TCR beta chain sequence and its context. The entry originates in a study of blood T cell repertoires in COVID-19. Across the whole study: Acute and convalescent COVID-19 specimens originated in the United States, Italy and Spain.

Authors' processing steps: Reference gene primer amplification yielded estimated nucleated cell counts. Generated by immunoSEQ multiplex PCR, the TCRdb table keeps only in-frame clones and is missing some. Clone size and V and J calls were adopted from that table, with D and trimming inferred from the DNA. The table shows roughly 350,000 clones, with approximately 88% occurring only once. The V gene's germline CDR1 is KGHSH and CDR2 LQKENI. The CDR3 runs 18 residues. J was trimmed by 0 bases and V by 0 bases; bases with no gene match: 5. Sequenced sample: peripheral blood. The chain is built from TRBV18 and TRBJ1-3; TRBD1 matches 10 bases. The TCR comes from a woman in her forties or fifties with active or convalescent COVID-19. The CDR3 DNA follows: TGTGCCAGCTCACCACCCGGGACAGGGGCCTACTCTGGAAACACCATATATTTT. Its protein product is CASSPPGTGAYSGNTIYF.